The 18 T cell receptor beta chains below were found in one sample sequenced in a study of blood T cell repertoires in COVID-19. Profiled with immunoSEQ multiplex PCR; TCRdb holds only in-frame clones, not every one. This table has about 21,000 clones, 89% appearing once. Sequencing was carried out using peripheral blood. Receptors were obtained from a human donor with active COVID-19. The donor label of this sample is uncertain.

The CDR3 sequence: CASSLGRVGNQPQHF. The DNA for the CDR3 is TGTGCCAGCAGCTTGGGCAGGGTCGGCAATCAGCCCCAGCATTTT. The chain employs TRBV7-6 and TRBJ1-5; tentatively, D is TRBD1 (5 bases). The V gene's germline CDR1 is SGHVS and CDR2 FNYEAQ. The CDR3 is 15 residues long. V lost 3 bases to trimming and J lost 2 bases, with 11 bases between them. Filled out from reference TRBV7-6 and TRBJ1-5, the complete variable domain reads GAGVSQSPRYKVTKRGQDVALRCDPISGHVSLYWYRQALGQGPEFLTYFNYEAQQDKSGLPNDRFSAERPEGSISTLTIQRTEQRDSAMYRCASSLGRVGNQPQHFGDGTRLSIL.

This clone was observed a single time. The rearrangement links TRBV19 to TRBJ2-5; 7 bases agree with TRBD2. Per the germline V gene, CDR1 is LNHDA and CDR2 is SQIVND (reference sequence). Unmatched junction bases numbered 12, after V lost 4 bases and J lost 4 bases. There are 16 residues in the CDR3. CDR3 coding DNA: TGTGCCAGTAGTACCCTGGGGGAGGGAGAAGTAGAGACCCAGTACTTC. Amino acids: CASSTLGEGEVETQYF. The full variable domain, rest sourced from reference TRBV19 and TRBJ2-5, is DGGITQSPKYLFRKEGQNVTLSCEQNLNHDAMYWYRQDPGQGLRLIYYSQIVNDFQKGDIAEGYSVSREKKESFPLTVTSAQKNPTAFYLCASSTLGEGEVETQYFGPGTRLLVL.

The CDR3 bases are TGTGCCAGCAGCCAACCGGGACAGGTGCTCACCGGGGAGCTGTTTTTT. Protein: CASSQPGQVLTGELFF. This chain links TRBV11-2 with TRBJ2-2, with 8 bases matching TRBD1. The CDR3 contains 16 residues. After removal of 5 bases from V and 4 bases from J, the junction contained 9 bases not matched to a gene. The germline gives CDR1 SGHAT, CDR2 FQNNGV.

The DNA for the CDR3 is TGTGCCAGCAGGCCGGGACAGGTGAACACCGGGGAGCTGTTTTTT. This codes for CASRPGQVNTGELFF. The gene calls are TRBV2 and TRBJ2-2; 8 nucleotides match TRBD1. CDR1 and CDR2 from the germline V gene are SNHLY and FYNNEI. The V and J ends lost 6 bases and 1 base, in that order; junction bases with no gene match: 4. CDR3 length: 15 amino acids.

CDR3 loop: CASGETGDGELFF. In nucleotides, the CDR3 is TGTGCCAGTGGCGAAACAGGGGACGGGGAGCTGTTTTTT. The chain employs TRBV19 and TRBJ2-2, with 7 bases that match TRBD1. CDR3 length equals 13 residues. V was pared by 8 bases and J by 7 bases, with 7 bases of the junction left unmatched. Per the germline V gene, CDR1 is LNHDA and CDR2 is SQIVND (reference sequence).

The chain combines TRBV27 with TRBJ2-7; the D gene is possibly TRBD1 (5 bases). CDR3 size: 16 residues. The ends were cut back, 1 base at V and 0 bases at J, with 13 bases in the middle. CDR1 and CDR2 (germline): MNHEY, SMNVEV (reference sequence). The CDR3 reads CASSLLGQASSYEQYF. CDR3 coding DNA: TGTGCCAGCAGTTTATTGGGGCAGGCCTCCTCCTACGAGCAGTACTTC.

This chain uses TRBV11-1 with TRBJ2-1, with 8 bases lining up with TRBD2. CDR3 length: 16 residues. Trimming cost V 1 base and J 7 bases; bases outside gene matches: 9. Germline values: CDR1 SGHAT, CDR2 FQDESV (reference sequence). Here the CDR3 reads CASSLGGTRAWNEQFF. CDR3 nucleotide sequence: TGTGCCAGCAGCTTAGGAGGGACTAGGGCCTGGAATGAGCAGTTCTTC.

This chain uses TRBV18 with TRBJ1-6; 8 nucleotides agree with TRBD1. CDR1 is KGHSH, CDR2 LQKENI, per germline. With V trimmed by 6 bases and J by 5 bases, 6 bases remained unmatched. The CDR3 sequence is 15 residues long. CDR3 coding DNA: TGTGCCAGCTCGTACGGACAGGGAGATAATTCACCCCTCCACTTT. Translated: CASSYGQGDNSPLHF. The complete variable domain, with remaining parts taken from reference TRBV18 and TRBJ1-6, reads NAGVMQNPRHLVRRRGQEARLRCSPMKGHSHVYWYRQLPEEGLKFMVYLQKENIIDESGMPKERFSAEFPKEGPSILRIQQVVRGDSAAYFCASSYGQGDNSPLHFGNGTRLTVT.

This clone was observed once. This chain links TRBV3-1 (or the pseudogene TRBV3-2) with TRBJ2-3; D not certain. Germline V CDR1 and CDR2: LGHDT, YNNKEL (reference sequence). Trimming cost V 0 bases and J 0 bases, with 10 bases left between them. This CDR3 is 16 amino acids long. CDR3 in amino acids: CASSQDTAVSTDTQYF. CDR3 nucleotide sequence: TGTGCCAGCAGCCAAGATACCGCAGTTAGCACAGATACGCAGTATTTT.

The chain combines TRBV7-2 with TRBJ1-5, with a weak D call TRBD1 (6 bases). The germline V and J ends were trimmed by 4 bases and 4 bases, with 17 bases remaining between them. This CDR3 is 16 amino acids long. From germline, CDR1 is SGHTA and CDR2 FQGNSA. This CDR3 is CASSSFDRTLNQPQHF. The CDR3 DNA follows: TGTGCCAGCAGCTCTTTCGACAGGACTTTAAATCAGCCCCAGCATTTT.

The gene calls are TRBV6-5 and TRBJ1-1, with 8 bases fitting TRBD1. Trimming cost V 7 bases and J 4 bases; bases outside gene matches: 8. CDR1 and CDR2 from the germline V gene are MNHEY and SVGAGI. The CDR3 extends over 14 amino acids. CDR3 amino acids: CASTLGQGPTEAFF. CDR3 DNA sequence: TGTGCCAGCACCCTAGGACAGGGCCCCACTGAAGCTTTCTTT.

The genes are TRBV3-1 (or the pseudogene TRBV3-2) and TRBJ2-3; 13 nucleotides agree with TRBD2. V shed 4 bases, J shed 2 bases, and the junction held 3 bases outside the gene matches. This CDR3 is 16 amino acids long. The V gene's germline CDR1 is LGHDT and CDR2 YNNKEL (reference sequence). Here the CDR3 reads CASSRGLAGLTDTQYF. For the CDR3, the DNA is TGTGCCAGCAGCCGGGGACTAGCGGGGCTCACAGATACGCAGTATTTT.

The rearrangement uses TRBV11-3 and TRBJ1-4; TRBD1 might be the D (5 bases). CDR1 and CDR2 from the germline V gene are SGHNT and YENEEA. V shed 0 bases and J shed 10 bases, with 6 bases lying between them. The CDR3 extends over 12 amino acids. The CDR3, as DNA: TGTGCCAGCAGCTTAGATCAGGGAAAACTGTTTTTT. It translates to CASSLDQGKLFF.

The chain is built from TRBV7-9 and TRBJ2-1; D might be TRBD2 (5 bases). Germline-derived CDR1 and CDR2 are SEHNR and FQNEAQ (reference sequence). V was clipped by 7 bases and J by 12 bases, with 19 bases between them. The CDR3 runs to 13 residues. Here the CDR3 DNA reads TGTGCCAGCATGATTGACCTCTTAGGAGGGCAGTTCTTC. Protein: CASMIDLLGGQFF. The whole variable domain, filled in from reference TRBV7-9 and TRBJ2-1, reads DTGVSQNPRHKITKRGQNVTFRCDPISEHNRLYWYRQTLGQGPEFLTYFQNEAQLEKSRLLSDRFSAERPKGSFSTLEIQRTEQGDSAMYLCASMIDLLGGQFFGPGTRLTVL.

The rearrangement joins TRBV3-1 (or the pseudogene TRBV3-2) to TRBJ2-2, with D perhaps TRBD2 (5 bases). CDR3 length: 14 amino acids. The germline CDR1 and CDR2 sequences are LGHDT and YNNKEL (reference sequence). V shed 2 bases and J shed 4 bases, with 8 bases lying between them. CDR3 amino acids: CASSQISGTGELFF. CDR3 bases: TGTGCCAGCAGCCAAATCAGCGGCACCGGGGAGCTGTTTTTT.

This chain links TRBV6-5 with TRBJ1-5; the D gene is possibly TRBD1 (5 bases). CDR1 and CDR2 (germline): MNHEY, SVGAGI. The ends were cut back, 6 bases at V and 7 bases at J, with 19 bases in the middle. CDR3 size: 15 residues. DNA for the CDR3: TGTGCCAGCAGCCTAGGGCAGGGTTTCGGACAGCCCCAGCATTTT. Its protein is CASSLGQGFGQPQHF.

DNA for the CDR3: TGTGCCAGCAGCAGCGGGAGGGCCGGGCATGAGCAGTTCTTC. Translated, it gives CASSSGRAGHEQFF. The rearrangement uses TRBV28 and TRBJ2-1, with 10 bases matching TRBD2. The V and J ends lost 6 bases and 8 bases, in that order; junction bases with no gene match: 7. This CDR3 spans 14 amino acids. Germline CDR1 is MDHEN and CDR2 is SYDVKM.

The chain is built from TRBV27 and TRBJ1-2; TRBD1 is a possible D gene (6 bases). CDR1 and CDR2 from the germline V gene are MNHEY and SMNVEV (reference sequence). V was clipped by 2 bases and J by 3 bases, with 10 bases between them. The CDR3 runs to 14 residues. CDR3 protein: CASSLKGVHYGYTF. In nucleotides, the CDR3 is TGTGCCAGCAGTTTAAAGGGGGTCCACTATGGCTACACCTTC.